Following are 19 T cell receptor beta chains from one sample sequenced in a study of shared clonotypes between healthy human individuals. The data were produced by immunoSEQ multiplex PCR, yet TCRdb's version contains in-frame clones alone and is incomplete. The sample includes hundreds of thousands of clones, almost 97% of them seen just once. Sequenced input: naive CD4+ T cells sorted from blood. Subset of the sample: CD45RA+ positively selected. Receptors originate from a woman aged 30 to 39 in good health.

The rearrangement joins TRBV7-9 to TRBJ2-7, with D perhaps matching TRBD1 (5 bases). The CDR3 has 14 residues. Germline values: CDR1 SEHNR, CDR2 FQNEAQ (reference sequence). Trimming removed 5 bases from V and 1 base from J, with 12 bases in between. Here the CDR3 reads CASSPGRGSYEQYF. CDR3 DNA: TGTGCCAGCAGCCCCGGAAGGGGTTCCTACGAGCAGTACTTC. Full variable domain (remainder filled in from reference TRBV7-9 and TRBJ2-7): DTGVSQNPRHKITKRGQNVTFRCDPISEHNRLYWYRQTLGQGPEFLTYFQNEAQLEKSRLLSDRFSAERPKGSFSTLEIQRTEQGDSAMYLCASSPGRGSYEQYFGPGTRLTVT.

CDR3 DNA: TGTGCCAGCAGCTTGGAGGAACGCTATGAGCAGTTCTTC. Protein product: CASSLEERYEQFF. The chain combines TRBV5-5 with TRBJ2-1, with unresolved D. V was shortened by 0 bases and J by 8 bases, with 9 bases between the two germline ends. Germline values: CDR1 SGHKS, CDR2 YYEKEE (reference sequence). The CDR3 is 13 amino acids. Filled out from reference TRBV5-5 and TRBJ2-1, the complete variable domain reads DAGVTQSPTHLIKTRGQQVTLRCSPISGHKSVSWYQQVLGQGPQFIFQYYEKEERGRGNFPDRFSARQFPNYSSELNVNALLLGDSALYLCASSLEERYEQFFGPGTRLTVL.

The chain has TRBV19 and TRBJ2-5; the match to TRBD2 covers 11 bases. Trimming at V came to 6 bases and at J to 1 base, leaving 4 bases not matched to a gene. CDR1 and CDR2 (germline): LNHDA, SQIVND (reference sequence). The CDR3 covers 15 residues. The CDR3 nucleotides read TGTGCCAGTAGCCGACTAGCGGGGCTCCAAGAGACCCAGTACTTC. Translation gives CASSRLAGLQETQYF. Full variable domain (outside the CDR3, taken from reference TRBV19 and TRBJ2-5): DGGITQSPKYLFRKEGQNVTLSCEQNLNHDAMYWYRQDPGQGLRLIYYSQIVNDFQKGDIAEGYSVSREKKESFPLTVTSAQKNPTAFYLCASSRLAGLQETQYFGPGTRLLVL.

Concerning this clone itself: At one end, the junction sequence differs from germline, possibly due to a read error. The CDR3 spells CASGLGLVYGYTF. The CDR3 DNA is TGTGCCAGCGGCTTAGGGTTAGTCTATGGCTACACCTTC. The genes are TRBV11-2 and TRBJ1-2; the D is unclear. The V gene's germline CDR1 is SGHAT and CDR2 FQNNGV. The CDR3 length is 13 residues. The entire variable domain, with the rest obtained from reference TRBV11-2 and TRBJ1-2, is as follows: EAGVAQSPRYKIIEKRQSVAFWCNPISGHATLYWYQQILGQGPKLLIQFQNNGVVDDSQLPKDRFSAERLKGVDSTLKIQPAKLEDSAVYLCASGLGLVYGYTFGSGTRLTVV.

The V and J genes are TRBV20-1 and TRBJ2-4, with D perhaps matching TRBD1 (5 bases). The length of the CDR3 is 11 residues. The germline CDR1 and CDR2 sequences are DFQATT and SNEGSKA (reference sequence). V was cut by 2 bases and J by 6 bases, with 5 bases left in between. The CDR3 bases are TGCAGTGCTAGACAGGGAAACATTCAGTACTTC. It specifies CSARQGNIQYF.

This clone was counted a single time. V is TRBV2 and J is TRBJ2-7, with a possible D match to TRBD2 (6 bases). CDR1 is SNHLY and CDR2 is FYNNEI in the germline V gene. Trimming pared 7 bases from V and 0 bases from J, leaving 16 bases between. This CDR3 comprises 15 residues. The CDR3 protein is CASTARGRSSYEQYF. CDR3 sequence (DNA): TGTGCCAGCACCGCTCGGGGGAGGAGCTCCTACGAGCAGTACTTC.

The chain links TRBV4-1 to TRBJ2-7; 9 bases align to TRBD2. CDR1 is MGHRA, CDR2 YSYEKL, per germline. CDR3 length: 16 residues. V was clipped by 4 bases and J by 5 bases; unmatched bases: 12. The CDR3 DNA sequence: TGCGCCAGCAGCCCGGGGGCTAGCGGGAAAATCCACGAGCAGTACTTC. This translates into CASSPGASGKIHEQYF.

This clone has just one count. The rearrangement joins TRBV28 to TRBJ2-5; no definite D call. The J call is in doubt because the DNA end fits TRBJ2-7 better. Germline assignment: CDR1 MDHEN and CDR2 SYDVKM. The CDR3 covers 15 residues. CDR3 amino acids: CASSQYSSKSYEQYF. CDR3 bases: TGTGCCAGCAGTCAATACTCCTCCAAATCCTACGAGCAGTACTTC.

This chain uses TRBV2 with TRBJ1-4; TRBD1 aligns across 8 bases. Germline assignment: CDR1 SNHLY and CDR2 FYNNEI. The CDR3 has 15 amino acids. Trimming took 5 bases from V and 8 from J; bases not matched to a gene: 10. The CDR3 nucleotides read TGTGCCAGCAGTCAGTCCGGGACAGGAACAGAAAAACTGTTTTTT. Translated, it gives CASSQSGTGTEKLFF.

The V gene is TRBV10-3, the J gene TRBJ2-1, with 13 bases fitting TRBD2. This CDR3 comprises 15 residues. Trimming removed 5 bases from V and 6 bases from J; junction bases left unmatched: 4. Germline V gene lookup returns CDR1 ENHRY and CDR2 SYGVKD. In DNA form, the CDR3 reads TGTGCCATCAGTCAGGGACTAGCGGGATCCAATGAGCAGTTCTTC. This codes for CAISQGLAGSNEQFF.

The rearrangement uses TRBV6-6 and TRBJ2-1; TRBD2 aligns across 8 bases. Germline V gene lookup returns CDR1 MNHNY and CDR2 SVGAGI (reference sequence). The CDR3 spans 15 residues. The V segment lost 1 base and the J segment 6 bases; nucleotides outside the gene matches: 5. CDR3 nucleotide sequence: TGTGCCAGCAGTTACTTACCGGGACTAGTCAATGAGCAGTTCTTC. It translates to CASSYLPGLVNEQFF.

The chain carries TRBV11-2 and TRBJ1-6; the D gene is possibly TRBD1 (5 bases). Between the trimmed V and J ends, which lost 5 bases and 8 bases, there was a span of 16 bases. Germline CDR1 SGHAT, CDR2 FQNNGV. CDR3 size: 15 residues. The CDR3 sequence: CASSRPRGVDSPLHF. DNA of the CDR3: TGTGCCAGCAGCCGACCTCGGGGGGTGGATTCACCCCTCCACTTT.

The V gene is TRBV19, the J gene TRBJ2-3; D gene uncertain. CDR1 and CDR2 from the germline V gene are LNHDA and SQIVND (reference sequence). The CDR3 length is 14 residues. The V end lost 6 bases, the J end lost 3 bases, and 13 bases lay between the germline ends. Here the CDR3 reads CASSNSYSTDTQYF. The CDR3 DNA reads TGTGCCAGTAGCAACAGCTACTCAACAGATACGCAGTATTTT.

The chain carries TRBV30 and TRBJ1-1; D might be TRBD1 (5 bases). Germline assignment: CDR1 GTSNPN and CDR2 SVGIG (reference sequence). CDR3 size: 14 residues. V dropped 2 bases and J dropped 10 bases, with 20 bases sitting between them. CDR3 in amino acids: CAWSNTGGSQRAFF. CDR3 DNA: TGTGCCTGGAGTAACACCGGGGGGAGTCAGCGAGCTTTCTTT.

This chain connects TRBV7-2 to TRBJ2-2; tentatively, D is TRBD2 (5 bases). CDR1 and CDR2 from the germline V gene are SGHTA and FQGNSA. With 1 base removed from V and 2 bases from J, the gap between germline ends came to 20 bases. This CDR3 is 19 amino acids long. The CDR3 region is CASSLDYAGEGGNTGELFF. The DNA for the CDR3 is TGTGCCAGCAGCTTAGATTATGCGGGTGAGGGTGGAAACACCGGGGAGCTGTTTTTT.

The chain uses TRBV5-1 and TRBJ2-3, with D possibly matching TRBD1 (6 bases). The germline V and J ends were trimmed by 0 bases and 2 bases, with 13 bases remaining between them. CDR3 size: 16 residues. Germline CDR1 and CDR2: SGHRS and YFSETQ. CDR3 sequence reads: CASSLALDRFTDTQYF. The CDR3 DNA sequence: TGCGCCAGCAGCTTGGCCCTCGACAGGTTCACAGATACGCAGTATTTT.

The genes are TRBV10-1 and TRBJ2-1; TRBD2 aligns across 8 bases. The V gene end was trimmed by 0 bases and the J gene end by 3 bases; junction bases not matched to a gene: 7. CDR3 length: 17 residues. Germline CDR1 is WNHNN and CDR2 is SYGVQD (reference sequence). Here the CDR3 reads CASSESHLAGHYNEQFF. The CDR3 DNA reads TGCGCCAGCAGTGAGTCACACCTAGCGGGCCACTACAATGAGCAGTTCTTC.

This clone appeared a single time. V and J are TRBV5-1 and TRBJ1-1; D ambiguous. Germline CDR1 SGHRS, CDR2 YFSETQ. The CDR3 length is 13 residues. The germline V and J ends were trimmed by 0 bases and 6 bases, with 9 bases remaining between them. CDR3: CASSLETRAEAFF. CDR3 DNA: TGCGCCAGCAGCTTGGAGACTCGGGCTGAAGCTTTCTTT.

The chain recombines TRBV5-1 with TRBJ1-1; possibly TRBD1 for D (5 bases). The V gene lost 4 bases and the J gene lost 5 bases, with 15 bases spanning the gap. Germline lookup yields CDR1 SGHRS and CDR2 YFSETQ. CDR3 length: 14 residues. This CDR3 reads CASSDGTPRTEAFF. DNA of the CDR3: TGCGCCAGCAGCGACGGGACCCCTCGAACTGAAGCTTTCTTT.